These 24 T cell receptor beta chains came from one sample sequenced in a study of OX40 agonist ivuxolimab in advanced cancers. Clones were sequenced by immunoSEQ multiplex PCR, and TCRdb holds only the in-frame ones, with some missing. The sample lists under 80,000 clones, approximately 86% occurring once. The source material was CD4+ or CD8+ T cells sorted from blood, sampled in a trial of the OX40 agonist ivuxolimab. These TCRs come from an adult with an advanced solid tumor such as melanoma, head and neck, liver or kidney cancer.

This chain joins TRBV2 and TRBJ1-1; TRBD1 might be the D (5 bases). The CDR3 has 16 amino acids. Per germline, CDR1 SNHLY and CDR2 FYNNEI. V was pared by 3 bases and J by 4 bases, with 18 bases between. DNA of the CDR3: TGTGCCAGCAGTGATGCCGGGACCCCAAGCGGCACTGAAGCTTTCTTT. Protein: CASSDAGTPSGTEAFF.

This clone has more than one count but fewer than ten. The chain recombines TRBV30 with TRBJ2-7; TRBD2 agrees at 13 bases. V lost 4 bases to trimming and J lost 7 bases; unmatched junction nucleotides: 7. CDR1 and CDR2 from the germline V gene are GTSNPN and SVGIG (reference sequence). The CDR3 has 14 residues. CDR3 bases: TGTGCCTGGACCGGACTAGCGGGAGCCTCGGAGCAGTACTTC. Translated: CAWTGLAGASEQYF. Drawing the rest from reference TRBV30 and TRBJ2-7, the complete variable domain is SQTIHQWPATLVQPVGSPLSLECTVEGTSNPNLYWYRQAAGRGLQLLFYSVGIGQISSEVPQNLSASRPQDRQFILSSKKLLLSDSGFYLCAWTGLAGASEQYFGPGTRLTVT.

The genes are TRBV14 and TRBJ1-2; D uncertain. Germline V gives CDR1 SGHDN, CDR2 FVKESK. The CDR3 loop spans 13 amino acids. Trimming took off 1 base at V and 3 bases at J, with 6 bases between the two ends. Here the CDR3 reads CASSQGTYYGYTF. The CDR3 bases are TGTGCCAGCAGCCAAGGCACCTACTATGGCTACACCTTC.

The chain joins TRBV5-1 to TRBJ2-5; 9 nucleotides align to TRBD2. Germline loops: CDR1 SGHRS, CDR2 YFSETQ. This CDR3 comprises 13 residues. Trimming cost V 5 bases and J 5 bases; bases outside gene matches: 4. Written as DNA, the CDR3 is TGCGCCAGCAGGGCTAGCGGGGTGGAGACCCAGTACTTC. It encodes CASRASGVETQYF. Full variable domain (missing parts from reference TRBV5-1 and TRBJ2-5): KAGVTQTPRYLIKTRGQQVTLSCSPISGHRSVSWYQQTPGQGLQFLFEYFSETQRNKGNFPGRFSGRQFSNSRSEMNVSTLELGDSALYLCASRASGVETQYFGPGTRLLVL.

V gene TRBV6-5 combines with J gene TRBJ2-1; 12 bases agree with TRBD2. V was pared by 6 bases and J by 7 bases, with 7 bases of the junction left unmatched. The CDR3 sequence is 15 residues long. Germline CDR1 MNHEY, CDR2 SVGAGI. This chain's CDR3 is CASRYAGLAGNEQFF. Here the CDR3 DNA reads TGTGCCAGCAGATACGCGGGACTAGCGGGTAATGAGCAGTTCTTC.

The chain recombines TRBV19 with TRBJ1-1; D call uncertain. The CDR3 loop spans 14 amino acids. Germline loops: CDR1 LNHDA, CDR2 SQIVND (reference sequence). V was trimmed by 3 bases and J by 11 bases, leaving 19 bases between them. CDR3 amino acids: CASSINPPLYGAFF. CDR3 DNA sequence: TGTGCCAGTAGTATTAATCCCCCACTATACGGGGCTTTCTTT.

The chain has TRBV5-3 and TRBJ2-7; D may be TRBD1 (6 bases). TRBV5-3 is marked as an open reading frame, function uncertain. Deletions cut 4 bases from V and 3 bases from J, with 11 bases between. The CDR3 loop spans 13 amino acids. In DNA form, the CDR3 reads TGTGCCAGAAGCCCGACAGGTTTCTACGAGCAGTACTTC. Protein product: CARSPTGFYEQYF.

The genes are TRBV7-8 and TRBJ1-2; D possibly corresponds to TRBD1 (6 bases). With 5 bases removed from V and 7 bases from J, the gap between germline ends came to 14 bases. The germline CDR1 and CDR2 sequences are SGHVS and FQNEAQ. The CDR3 covers 13 residues. CDR3 loop: CASSQRQASGYTF. DNA of the CDR3: TGTGCCAGCAGCCAGCGACAGGCAAGTGGCTACACCTTC.

In its sample, this clone was seen once. The J gene is TRBJ2-6, the V gene TRBV11-3; D is perhaps TRBD2 (5 bases). CDR1 is SGHNT, CDR2 YENEEA, per germline. V was cut by 5 bases and J by 0 bases, with 14 bases left in between. The CDR3 runs to 17 residues. CDR3 residues: CASSGGSDSSGANVLTF. The CDR3 nucleotides are TGTGCCAGCAGCGGAGGCAGCGATAGCTCTGGGGCCAACGTCCTGACTTTC.

The J gene is TRBJ1-3, the V gene TRBV5-1; D is unclear. Germline V gene lookup returns CDR1 SGHRS and CDR2 YFSETQ. The V gene lost 7 bases and the J gene lost 2 bases, with 13 bases spanning the gap. The CDR3 spans 14 residues. In nucleotides, the CDR3 is TGCGCCAGCGGCTCCGGAGGTACTGGAAACACCATATATTTT. This sequence encodes CASGSGGTGNTIYF.

The chain recombines TRBV27 with TRBJ1-6, with 7 positions matching TRBD1. The CDR3 runs 15 residues. CDR1 is MNHEY, CDR2 SMNVEV, per germline (reference sequence). The junction had 7 bases not matched to a gene; V was cut back by 6 bases and J by 5 bases. The DNA of the CDR3 is TGTGCCAGCAGAGTAGGGACAGCCGATAATTCACCCCTCCACTTT. Translation gives CASRVGTADNSPLHF.

This chain joins TRBV15 and TRBJ2-2; 9 nucleotides line up with TRBD2. Germline CDR1 and CDR2: LNHNV and YYDKDF (reference sequence). The length of the CDR3 is 16 residues. V shed 1 base, J shed 6 bases, and the junction held 6 bases outside the gene matches. CDR3 loop: CATSRVRTSAAGELFF. CDR3 nucleotide sequence: TGTGCCACCAGCAGAGTCCGGACTAGCGCGGCCGGGGAGCTGTTTTTT.

This clone was recorded only once. The J gene is TRBJ1-3, the V gene TRBV19; no reliable D call. CDR1 is LNHDA and CDR2 is SQIVND in the germline V gene (reference sequence). The length of the CDR3 is 15 residues. V was clipped by 4 bases and J by 0 bases, with 10 bases between them. CDR3: CASSTLGGSGNTIYF. In nucleotides, the CDR3 is TGTGCCAGTAGTACCTTAGGAGGCTCTGGAAACACCATATATTTT.

As concerns this clone: One end of the junction varies from germline; a read error may be responsible. This sequence joins TRBV5-1 and TRBJ1-1; 10 bases align to TRBD1. This CDR3 is built from 15 residues. The V gene's germline CDR1 is SGHRS and CDR2 YFSETQ. The CDR3 bases are TGCACCAGCCGATCCGGGACAGGGGAAGTAGCTGAAGCTTTCTTT. Translation: CTSRSGTGEVAEAFF.

The chain recombines TRBV11-2 with TRBJ2-1, with TRBD2 as a possible D gene (7 bases). This CDR3 has 15 residues. In germline, CDR1 is SGHAT, CDR2 FQNNGV. Trimming stripped 2 bases from V and 5 bases from J, with 13 bases between. This CDR3 reads CASSLWQGRDNEQFF. The CDR3, as DNA: TGTGCCAGCAGCTTATGGCAGGGGAGGGACAATGAGCAGTTCTTC.

V is TRBV27 and J is TRBJ2-7; D gene ambiguous. The CDR3 covers 12 residues. The germline CDR1 and CDR2 sequences are MNHEY and SMNVEV (reference sequence). The V and J ends lost 2 bases and 4 bases respectively, with 6 bases between them. The CDR3 sequence: CASSLTVYEQYF. The CDR3 bases are TGTGCCAGCAGTTTAACCGTTTACGAGCAGTACTTC.

CDR3 loop: CASSQDSLSETQYF. The CDR3 nucleotides read TGTGCCAGCAGCCAAGATTCGTTGTCGGAGACCCAGTACTTC. This chain joins TRBV14 and TRBJ2-5; D gene ambiguous. Germline V gene lookup returns CDR1 SGHDN and CDR2 FVKESK. The CDR3 loop spans 14 amino acids. V was cut by 0 bases and J by 5 bases, with 10 bases left in between.

The chain joins TRBV5-4 to TRBJ2-2; D is ambiguous. From germline, CDR1 is SGHNT and CDR2 YYREEE (reference sequence). The CDR3 has 14 amino acids. The V end was cut by 10 bases, the J end by 5 bases, with 18 bases between. The CDR3 nucleotides read TGTGCCCAGCGCAGGAATCTTGATACCGGGGAGCTGTTTTTT. It is translated as CAQRRNLDTGELFF.

This sequence joins TRBV19 and TRBJ2-1, with TRBD1 matching over 9 bases. This CDR3 has 15 amino acids. Germline V lookup: CDR1 LNHDA, CDR2 SQIVND (reference sequence). V trimming: 4 bases; J trimming: 6 bases; junction bases outside the gene matches: 7. CDR3 DNA sequence: TGTGCCAGTAGTACCGTGGGGACAGGGTCCAATGAGCAGTTCTTC. Encoded protein: CASSTVGTGSNEQFF.

The rearrangement joins TRBV6-5 to TRBJ1-5; D not certain. The CDR3 extends over 14 amino acids. Germline CDR1 MNHEY, CDR2 SVGAGI. V was trimmed by 6 bases and J by 6 bases, leaving 15 bases between them. As DNA, the CDR3 is TGTGCCAGCAGACGTGGAGGATACTTTCAGCCCCAGCATTTT. Translating gives CASRRGGYFQPQHF.

This clone is a singleton in its sample. The chain couples TRBV10-3 to TRBJ2-1; D is possibly TRBD2 (6 bases). The CDR3 runs to 12 residues. CDR1 and CDR2 from the germline V gene are ENHRY and SYGVKD. V gave up 4 bases and J gave up 9 bases, with 10 bases separating them. CDR3 loop: CAISVGGVEQFF. The CDR3 region has the DNA TGTGCCATCAGTGTAGGAGGGGTTGAGCAGTTCTTC.

This clone came up a few times. This sequence joins TRBV30 and TRBJ1-6; no clear D gene. This CDR3 contains 15 residues. In germline, CDR1 is GTSNPN, CDR2 SVGIG (reference sequence). The germline V and J ends were trimmed by 3 bases and 5 bases, with 14 bases remaining between them. The CDR3 nucleotides are TGTGCCTGGAGCCTACCTGCTCGGAATAATTCACCCCTCCACTTT. Its translation is CAWSLPARNNSPLHF.

V and J are TRBV5-4 and TRBJ2-3; 11 bases are shared with TRBD2. Per germline, CDR1 SGHNT and CDR2 YYREEE (reference sequence). CDR3 size: 15 residues. V lost 0 bases to trimming and J lost 6 bases; unmatched junction nucleotides: 3. For the CDR3, the DNA is TGTGCCAGCAGCTTGGGACTAGCGGGAAGTGATACGCAGTATTTT. Amino acid sequence: CASSLGLAGSDTQYF.

To note about this clone: Distinct nucleotide sequences in the sample also encode this CDR3. V usage is TRBV9 and J usage is TRBJ1-3; D is uncertain. CDR3 size: 16 residues. Germline CDR1 and CDR2: SGDLS and YYNGEE. Deletions cut 4 bases from V and 0 bases from J, with 14 bases between. The CDR3 sequence: CASSPRRDNSGNTIYF. DNA of the CDR3: TGTGCCAGCAGCCCCCGCCGAGATAACTCTGGAAACACCATATATTTT.